This TCR beta chain was recovered during a study of T cell changes during pregnancy in multiple sclerosis. Germline assignment: CDR1 SGHTA and CDR2 FQGNSA. The CDR3 length is 15 residues. Notes on this clone: One end of the junction varies from germline; a read error may be responsible.

Using immunoSEQ multiplex PCR, the repertoire was profiled, and TCRdb retains in-frame clones only, with some absent. The sample comprises about 42,000 clones, approximately 91% of which are singletons, and approximately 0.7% rests with the top ten. The specimen was CD4+ T cells from peripheral blood mononuclear cells, collected before pregnancy. The sequence was obtained from a female donor with multiple sclerosis, enrolled in a pregnancy study. The V gene is TRBV7-2, the J gene TRBJ1-1; 7 nucleotides match TRBD1. CDR3 in DNA: TGTGTCAGCAGCTTAGCCAGGGGGATGAACACTGAAGCTTTCTTT. Translation: CVSSLARGMNTEAFF.